A single sample gave rise to the 32 T cell receptor beta chains below, sequenced in a study of shared clonotypes between healthy human individuals. The repertoire was sequenced with immunoSEQ multiplex PCR; TCRdb's copy has only in-frame clones and lacks some. The sample holds a few million clones; approximately 90% are singletons and the top ten take about 0.41%. What was sequenced was naive CD4+ T cells from PBMCs. Documented subset: CD45RA+ positively selected. The receptors come from a young man in good health. Some clones in this sample may be carry-over from other donors' samples.

The chain is built from TRBV2 and TRBJ2-7, with D uncertain. Germline values: CDR1 SNHLY, CDR2 FYNNEI. The ends were cut back, 2 bases at V and 0 bases at J, with 14 bases in the middle. This CDR3 region has 16 residues. The CDR3 DNA sequence: TGTGCCAGCAGTGAAAACAGCGACCTCAGCTCCTACGAGCAGTACTTC. Translating it yields CASSENSDLSSYEQYF.

The chain is built from TRBV6-1 and TRBJ1-3; 7 bases line up with TRBD1. The V segment lost 5 bases and the J segment 2 bases; nucleotides outside the gene matches: 3. This CDR3 spans 14 amino acids. CDR1 is MNHNS and CDR2 is SASEGT in the germline V gene. For the CDR3, the DNA is TGTGCCAGCAGTCCAGGGGGAACTGGAAACACCATATATTTT. This sequence encodes CASSPGGTGNTIYF.

The V call is TRBV5-1, the J call TRBJ2-2; D gene ambiguous. The CDR3 extends over 18 amino acids. CDR1 SGHRS and CDR2 YFSETQ come from the germline V gene. The V and J ends lost 1 base and 0 bases respectively, with 16 bases between them. The CDR3 is CASSLRRRSDTNTGELFF. CDR3 DNA sequence: TGCGCCAGCAGCTTGCGGCGGAGAAGTGATACGAACACCGGGGAGCTGTTTTTT.

The V and J genes are TRBV6-5 and TRBJ2-2; perhaps D is TRBD1 or TRBD2 (6 bases each). The V gene lost 4 bases and the J gene lost 0 bases, with 9 bases spanning the gap. The length of the CDR3 is 15 residues. CDR1 MNHEY and CDR2 SVGAGI come from the germline V gene. The CDR3 DNA is TGTGCCAGCAGTTGGGGGGCAGCGAACACCGGGGAGCTGTTTTTT. The encoded protein is CASSWGAANTGELFF.

This clone was counted a single time. V is TRBV11-2 and J is TRBJ1-5; 10 positions agree with TRBD1. V lost 1 base to trimming and J lost 5 bases; unmatched junction nucleotides: 2. Germline CDR1 and CDR2: SGHAT and FQNNGV. The CDR3 sequence is 15 residues long. This CDR3 reads CASSLGQGAHQPQHF. The CDR3 bases are TGTGCCAGCAGCTTAGGACAGGGGGCCCATCAGCCCCAGCATTTT.

V usage is TRBV28 and J usage is TRBJ2-7; D is perhaps TRBD2 (6 bases). Per the germline V gene, CDR1 is MDHEN and CDR2 is SYDVKM. Trimming left V 5 bases short and J 7 bases short, with 18 bases between. The length of the CDR3 is 14 residues. The CDR3 coding sequence is TGTGCCAGCAGTATAGACGCGGGGCACAGGGAGCAGTACTTC. Translating gives CASSIDAGHREQYF. The full variable domain, with the rest looked up from reference TRBV28 and TRBJ2-7, is DVKVTQSSRYLVKRTGEKVFLECVQDMDHENMFWYRQDPGLGLRLIYFSYDVKMKEKGDIPEGYSVSREKKERFSLILESASTNQTSMYLCASSIDAGHREQYFGPGTRLTVT.

The sample holds one count of this clone. The V and J genes are TRBV27 and TRBJ2-7; no reliable D call. V was clipped by 6 bases and J by 3 bases, with 18 bases between them. The germline V gene encodes CDR1 MNHEY and CDR2 SMNVEV (reference sequence). The CDR3 totals 15 residues. The CDR3 sequence is CASSTLSVGLYEQYF. The CDR3 bases are TGTGCCAGCAGCACGCTAAGCGTGGGCCTCTACGAGCAGTACTTC.

The chain is built from TRBV19 and TRBJ2-5, with D possibly being TRBD2 (5 bases). The CDR3 sequence is 13 residues long. The germline V gene encodes CDR1 LNHDA and CDR2 SQIVND (reference sequence). Trimming took 3 bases from V and 5 from J, leaving 10 bases between them. The CDR3 bases are TGTGCCAGTAGTATCCCCTGGGAGGAGACCCAGTACTTC. The encoded protein is CASSIPWEETQYF.

The rearrangement uses TRBV30 and TRBJ1-1; D may be TRBD1 (5 bases). Between the trimmed V and J ends, which lost 3 bases and 8 bases, there was a span of 13 bases. Germline-derived CDR1 and CDR2 are GTSNPN and SVGIG (reference sequence). The CDR3 loop spans 12 amino acids. CDR3 in amino acids: CAWSLTGDEAFF. CDR3 DNA sequence: TGTGCCTGGAGCCTAACCGGGGACGAAGCTTTCTTT.

V gene TRBV19 combines with J gene TRBJ1-2; D is uncertain. The germline V gene encodes CDR1 LNHDA and CDR2 SQIVND (reference sequence). V lost 7 bases, J lost 0 bases, and 12 bases lay in between. The length of the CDR3 is 14 residues. The CDR3 region has the DNA TGTGCCAGTAATACAGCTGGCGCTAACTATGGCTACACCTTC. It is translated as CASNTAGANYGYTF.

J is TRBJ1-2 and V is TRBV28; D is unresolved. Trimming cost V 2 bases and J 6 bases, with 4 bases left between them. Per the germline V gene, CDR1 is MDHEN and CDR2 is SYDVKM. This CDR3 has 11 residues. Here the CDR3 reads CASSLKDGYTF. In nucleotides, the CDR3 is TGTGCCAGCAGTTTAAAGGATGGCTACACCTTC.

V is TRBV11-2 and J is TRBJ2-5, with D unresolved. The ends were cut back, 1 base at V and 4 bases at J, with 10 bases in the middle. CDR3 length: 14 residues. Germline V CDR1 and CDR2: SGHAT, FQNNGV. In DNA form, the CDR3 reads TGTGCCAGCAGCTTAGGCCGAAGGTTAGAGACCCAGTACTTC. Amino acids: CASSLGRRLETQYF.

The chain uses TRBV5-1 and TRBJ2-3; the match to TRBD2 covers 10 bases. V shed 0 bases and J 4 bases; nucleotides not matched to a gene: 2. Germline CDR1 reads SGHRS; CDR2 reads YFSETQ. CDR3 size: 15 residues. In DNA, the CDR3 is TGCGCCAGCAGCTTGGTAACTAGCGGGGCAGATACGCAGTATTTT. Amino acid sequence: CASSLVTSGADTQYF.

The chain is built from TRBV29-1 and TRBJ2-5, with a weak D call TRBD2 (5 bases). Germline V gene data show CDR1 as SQVTM and CDR2 as ANQGSEA. This CDR3 has 13 amino acids. Trimming cost V 3 bases and J 2 bases, with 10 bases left between them. CDR3 DNA sequence: TGCAGCGTTGACGGGATACCGCAAGAGACCCAGTACTTC. It codes for CSVDGIPQETQYF.

The V gene is TRBV11-2, the J gene TRBJ2-6; D is uncertain. V dropped 0 bases and J dropped 0 bases, with 3 bases sitting between them. Germline assignment: CDR1 SGHAT and CDR2 FQNNGV. The length of the CDR3 is 15 residues. The CDR3 bases are TGTGCCAGCAGCTTAGAGCACTCTGGGGCCAACGTCCTGACTTTC. It yields the protein CASSLEHSGANVLTF.

The CDR3 DNA is TGTGCCAGCAGCGCTACTGGCGGTCAAGAGACCCAGTACTTC. Translating it yields CASSATGGQETQYF. This chain joins TRBV9 and TRBJ2-5; D uncertain. The V gene lost 3 bases and the J gene lost 2 bases, with 11 bases spanning the gap. This CDR3 region has 14 residues. Germline CDR1 and CDR2: SGDLS and YYNGEE.

The rearrangement links TRBV7-9 to TRBJ2-4; no clear D. Germline CDR1 is SEHNR and CDR2 is FQNEAQ (reference sequence). CDR3 length: 15 residues. Trimming shortened V by 0 bases and J by 0 bases, and 6 bases separated the two germline ends. CDR3 region: CASSLAAVAKNIQYF. In DNA form, the CDR3 reads TGTGCCAGCAGCTTAGCGGCAGTAGCCAAAAACATTCAGTACTTC.

The chain combines TRBV15 with TRBJ2-1; TRBD2 aligns across 7 bases. J was trimmed by 2 bases and V by 2 bases; bases with no gene match: 0. CDR1 is LNHNV, CDR2 YYDKDF, per germline (reference sequence). The CDR3 is made up of 14 amino acids. CDR3 sequence: CATSRLAAYNEQFF. As DNA, the CDR3 is TGTGCCACCAGCAGACTAGCGGCCTACAATGAGCAGTTCTTC.

This clone was observed once. This chain connects TRBV28 to TRBJ1-2; TRBD1 might be the D (5 bases). This CDR3 is built from 15 residues. Germline-derived CDR1 and CDR2 are MDHEN and SYDVKM. The ends were cut back, 1 base at V and 1 base at J, with 10 bases in the middle. CDR3 in amino acids: CASSLLSGGNYGYTF. As DNA, the CDR3 is TGTGCCAGCAGTTTATTATCCGGGGGTAACTATGGCTACACCTTC.

With respect to this clone: The same CDR3 arises from other DNA sequences in this sample as well. The chain combines TRBV29-1 with TRBJ2-1; D call uncertain. V lost 3 bases to trimming and J lost 4 bases, with 4 bases between them. Germline V gene lookup returns CDR1 SQVTM and CDR2 ANQGSEA. The CDR3 has 11 amino acids. CDR3 nucleotides: TGCAGCGTTGATCGGTACAATGAGCAGTTCTTC. Translation gives CSVDRYNEQFF.

The chain combines TRBV5-4 with TRBJ2-5; 11 bases line up with TRBD1. Germline V gives CDR1 SGHNT, CDR2 YYREEE (reference sequence). The CDR3 spans 16 residues. The V gene end was trimmed by 0 bases and the J gene end by 7 bases; junction bases not matched to a gene: 8. Here the CDR3 DNA reads TGTGCCAGCAGCTTGGACCGGGACAGGGGGGTGGGGACCCAGTACTTC. It yields the protein CASSLDRDRGVGTQYF. Full variable domain (remainder filled in from reference TRBV5-4 and TRBJ2-5): ETGVTQSPTHLIKTRGQQVTLRCSSQSGHNTVSWYQQALGQGPQFIFQYYREEENGRGNFPPRFSGLQFPNYSSELNVNALELDDSALYLCASSLDRDRGVGTQYFGPGTRLLVL.

The gene calls are TRBV10-3 and TRBJ1-5; 10 bases align to TRBD1. Germline-derived CDR1 and CDR2 are ENHRY and SYGVKD. This CDR3 is 16 amino acids long. V lost 2 bases to trimming and J lost 0 bases; unmatched junction nucleotides: 1. The CDR3 protein is CAISEGDRGSNQPQHF. CDR3 DNA: TGTGCCATCAGTGAGGGGGACAGGGGTAGCAATCAGCCCCAGCATTTT.

The V gene is TRBV10-1, the J gene TRBJ1-5; D is unresolved. This CDR3 has 13 amino acids. Trimming cost V 5 bases and J 7 bases, with 12 bases left between them. The V gene's germline CDR1 is WNHNN and CDR2 SYGVQD (reference sequence). DNA of the CDR3: TGCGCCAGCAGTTCCGACCCATACCAGCCCCAGCATTTT. Its protein product is CASSSDPYQPQHF.

The V call is TRBV7-2, the J call TRBJ1-1, with D unclear. CDR1 and CDR2 from the germline V gene are SGHTA and FQGNSA. The CDR3 spans 16 residues. V was pared by 1 base and J by 1 base, with 13 bases between. In DNA form, the CDR3 reads TGTGCCAGCAGCTTAGATCCCCTCGGCGGGAACACTGAAGCTTTCTTT. The encoded protein is CASSLDPLGGNTEAFF.

The CDR3 region has the DNA TGTGCCAGCAGCGGGGGGACTAGCGGGAGGGCGGCCGGAGGCTACGAGCAGTACTTC. Encoded protein: CASSGGTSGRAAGGYEQYF. The chain combines TRBV7-9 with TRBJ2-7; 16 nucleotides match TRBD2. Germline values: CDR1 SEHNR, CDR2 FQNEAQ (reference sequence). J lost 3 bases, V lost 5 bases, and 13 bases had no gene match. The length of the CDR3 is 19 residues. Using reference TRBV7-9 and TRBJ2-7 for the parts outside the CDR3, the full variable domain is DTGVSQNPRHKITKRGQNVTFRCDPISEHNRLYWYRQTLGQGPEFLTYFQNEAQLEKSRLLSDRFSAERPKGSFSTLEIQRTEQGDSAMYLCASSGGTSGRAAGGYEQYFGPGTRLTVT.

For this clone: This CDR3 is also generated by other DNA sequences in the sample. This chain joins TRBV6-5 and TRBJ1-5; D uncertain. Trimming removed 0 bases from V and 3 bases from J, with 3 bases in between. This CDR3 spans 13 amino acids. Germline V CDR1 and CDR2: MNHEY, SVGAGI. CDR3 coding DNA: TGTGCCAGCAGTTACTCTGTCAATCAGCCCCAGCATTTT. This sequence encodes CASSYSVNQPQHF.

This sequence joins TRBV9 and TRBJ2-2, with D unresolved. Trimming cost V 0 bases and J 4 bases, with 13 bases left between them. Germline CDR1 SGDLS, CDR2 YYNGEE. CDR3 size: 16 residues. CDR3 residues: CASSVVSSLTTGELFF. The CDR3, as DNA: TGTGCCAGCAGCGTAGTGTCCTCCCTTACCACCGGGGAGCTGTTTTTT.

This rearrangement joins TRBV19 to TRBJ2-5; 9 bases are shared with TRBD2. Germline-derived CDR1 and CDR2 are LNHDA and SQIVND (reference sequence). Germline trimming cut 6 bases from V and 5 bases from J; bases unmatched to any gene: 7. This CDR3 contains 14 residues. CDR3 region: CASRNIAGVETQYF. CDR3 DNA sequence: TGTGCCAGTAGGAATATAGCGGGAGTGGAGACCCAGTACTTC.

The J gene is TRBJ2-1, the V gene TRBV11-1; D possibly corresponds to TRBD1 (5 bases). This CDR3 contains 11 residues. Trimming removed 5 bases at V and 9 bases at J, with 8 bases between. Germline CDR1 and CDR2: SGHAT and FQDESV (reference sequence). DNA for the CDR3: TGTGCCAGCAGCAGGGGCGTTGAGCAGTTCTTC. This sequence encodes CASSRGVEQFF.

The chain has TRBV9 and TRBJ1-1, with D perhaps TRBD1 (6 bases). The length of the CDR3 is 13 residues. Germline CDR1 SGDLS, CDR2 YYNGEE. V was trimmed by 3 bases and J by 11 bases, leaving 17 bases between them. CDR3 sequence: CASSDQWGARAFF. DNA for the CDR3: TGTGCCAGCAGCGACCAGTGGGGGGCGAGGGCTTTCTTT.

The V gene is TRBV29-1, the J gene TRBJ1-1; D remains unclear. Germline values: CDR1 SQVTM, CDR2 ANQGSEA. Trimming took 8 bases from V and 0 from J, leaving 13 bases between them. The CDR3 sequence is 13 residues long. CDR3 DNA: TGCAGCTCTACGGTAGATTTGAACACTGAAGCTTTCTTT. It yields the protein CSSTVDLNTEAFF.

The chain joins TRBV5-1 to TRBJ2-7; no clear D. Trimming took off 1 base at V and 7 bases at J, with 12 bases between the two ends. The length of the CDR3 is 13 residues. CDR1 is SGHRS and CDR2 is YFSETQ in the germline V gene. The CDR3 coding sequence is TGCGCCAGCAGCTTGCTACCCACCGAAGAGCAGTACTTC. It translates to CASSLLPTEEQYF. Combining the CDR3 with reference TRBV5-1 and TRBJ2-7 gives the whole variable domain KAGVTQTPRYLIKTRGQQVTLSCSPISGHRSVSWYQQTPGQGLQFLFEYFSETQRNKGNFPGRFSGRQFSNSRSEMNVSTLELGDSALYLCASSLLPTEEQYFGPGTRLTVT.